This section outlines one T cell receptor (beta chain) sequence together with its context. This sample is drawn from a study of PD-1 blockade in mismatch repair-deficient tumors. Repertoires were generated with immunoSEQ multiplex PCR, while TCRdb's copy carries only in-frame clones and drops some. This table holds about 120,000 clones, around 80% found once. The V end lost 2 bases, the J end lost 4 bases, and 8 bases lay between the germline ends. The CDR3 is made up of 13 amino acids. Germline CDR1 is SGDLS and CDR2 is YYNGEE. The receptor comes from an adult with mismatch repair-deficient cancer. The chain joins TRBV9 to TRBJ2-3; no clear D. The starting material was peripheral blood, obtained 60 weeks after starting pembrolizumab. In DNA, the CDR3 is TGTGCCAGCAGCGTTCAGGTTTCAGATACGCAGTATTTT. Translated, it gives CASSVQVSDTQYF.